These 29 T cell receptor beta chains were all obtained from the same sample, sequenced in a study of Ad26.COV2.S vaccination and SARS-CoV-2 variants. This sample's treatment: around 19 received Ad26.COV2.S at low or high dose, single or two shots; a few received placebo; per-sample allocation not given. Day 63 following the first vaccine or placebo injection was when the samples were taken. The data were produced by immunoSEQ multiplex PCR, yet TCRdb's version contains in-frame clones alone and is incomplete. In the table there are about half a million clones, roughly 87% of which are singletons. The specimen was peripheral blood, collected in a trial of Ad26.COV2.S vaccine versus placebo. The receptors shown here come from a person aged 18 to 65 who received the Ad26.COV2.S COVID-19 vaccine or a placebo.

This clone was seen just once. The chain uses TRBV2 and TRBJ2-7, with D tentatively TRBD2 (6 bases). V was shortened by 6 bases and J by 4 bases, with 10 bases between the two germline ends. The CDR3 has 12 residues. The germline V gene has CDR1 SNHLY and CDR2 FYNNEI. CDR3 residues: CASRAGTYEQYF. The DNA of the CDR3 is TGTGCCAGCAGAGCCGGGACTTACGAGCAGTACTTC.

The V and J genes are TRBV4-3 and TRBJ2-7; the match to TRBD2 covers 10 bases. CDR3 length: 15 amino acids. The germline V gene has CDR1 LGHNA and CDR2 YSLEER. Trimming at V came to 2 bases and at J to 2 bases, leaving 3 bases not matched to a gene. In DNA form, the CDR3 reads TGCGCCAGCAGCCAAACTAGCGGGGTCGCCTACGAGCAGTACTTC. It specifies CASSQTSGVAYEQYF.

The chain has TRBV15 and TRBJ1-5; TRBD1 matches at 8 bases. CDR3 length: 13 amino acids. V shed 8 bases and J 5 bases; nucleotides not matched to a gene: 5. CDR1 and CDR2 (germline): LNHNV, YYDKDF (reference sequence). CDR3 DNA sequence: TGTGCCACCGGACAGGGCGAGGATCAGCCCCAGCATTTT. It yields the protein CATGQGEDQPQHF. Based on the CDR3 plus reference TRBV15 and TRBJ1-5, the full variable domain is DAMVIQNPRYQVTQFGKPVTLSCSQTLNHNVMYWYQQKSSQAPKLLFHYYDKDFNNEADTPDNFQSRRPNTSFCFLDIRSPGLGDTAMYLCATGQGEDQPQHFGDGTRLSIL.

The CDR3 loop is CASSLSLLGETQYF. DNA of the CDR3: TGTGCCAGCAGTTTATCGTTGTTGGGAGAGACCCAGTACTTC. This chain links TRBV28 with TRBJ2-5; D is unclear. From germline, CDR1 is MDHEN and CDR2 SYDVKM. V was shortened by 1 base and J by 4 bases, with 10 bases between the two germline ends. The CDR3 extends over 14 amino acids.

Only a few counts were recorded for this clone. CDR3 sequence: CSVAKGSGNTIYF. The DNA of the CDR3 is TGCAGCGTTGCGAAGGGCTCTGGAAACACCATATATTTT. The V gene is TRBV29-1, the J gene TRBJ1-3; D is unresolved. Trimming pared 4 bases from V and 0 bases from J, leaving 7 bases between. CDR1 is SQVTM, CDR2 ANQGSEA, per germline. This CDR3 contains 13 residues. The full variable domain, with the rest looked up from reference TRBV29-1 and TRBJ1-3, is SAVISQKPSRDICQRGTSLTIQCQVDSQVTMMFWYRQQPGQSLTLIATANQGSEATYESGFVIDKFPISRPNLTFSTLTVSNMSPEDSSIYLCSVAKGSGNTIYFGEGSWLTVV.

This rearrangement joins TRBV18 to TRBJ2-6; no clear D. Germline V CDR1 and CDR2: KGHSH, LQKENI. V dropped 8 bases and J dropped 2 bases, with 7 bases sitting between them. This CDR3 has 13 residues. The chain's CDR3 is CASRSTGANVLTF. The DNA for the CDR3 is TGTGCCAGCCGATCAACTGGGGCCAACGTCCTGACTTTC. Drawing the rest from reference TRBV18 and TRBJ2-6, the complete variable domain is NAGVMQNPRHLVRRRGQEARLRCSPMKGHSHVYWYRQLPEEGLKFMVYLQKENIIDESGMPKERFSAEFPKEGPSILRIQQVVRGDSAAYFCASRSTGANVLTFGAGSRLTVL.

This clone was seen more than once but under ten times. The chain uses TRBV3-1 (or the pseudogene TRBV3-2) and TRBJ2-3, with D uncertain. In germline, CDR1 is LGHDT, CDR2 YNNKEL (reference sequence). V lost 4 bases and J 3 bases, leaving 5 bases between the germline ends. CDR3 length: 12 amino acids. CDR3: CASSPKTDTQYF. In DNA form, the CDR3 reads TGTGCCAGCAGCCCTAAAACAGATACGCAGTATTTT.

CDR3 residues: CASSMPREVNIQYF. The CDR3 bases are TGTGCCAGTAGTATGCCCAGGGAGGTGAACATTCAGTACTTC. This chain connects TRBV19 to TRBJ2-4; D perhaps matches TRBD2 (6 bases). This CDR3 is built from 14 residues. V shed 3 bases and J shed 7 bases, with 13 bases lying between them. Germline V lookup: CDR1 LNHDA, CDR2 SQIVND (reference sequence). Full variable domain (missing parts from reference TRBV19 and TRBJ2-4): DGGITQSPKYLFRKEGQNVTLSCEQNLNHDAMYWYRQDPGQGLRLIYYSQIVNDFQKGDIAEGYSVSREKKESFPLTVTSAQKNPTAFYLCASSMPREVNIQYFGAGTRLSVL.

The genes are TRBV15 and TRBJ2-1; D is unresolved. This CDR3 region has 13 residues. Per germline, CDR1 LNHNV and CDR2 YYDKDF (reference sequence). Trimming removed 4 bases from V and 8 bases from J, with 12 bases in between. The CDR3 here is CATSKRLVDEQFF. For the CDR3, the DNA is TGTGCCACCAGCAAACGCCTCGTCGATGAGCAGTTCTTC.

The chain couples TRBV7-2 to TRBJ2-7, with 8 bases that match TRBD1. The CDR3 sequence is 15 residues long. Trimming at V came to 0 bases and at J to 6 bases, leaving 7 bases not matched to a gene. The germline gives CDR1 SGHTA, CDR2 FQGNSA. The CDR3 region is CASSLAIGQGFEQYF. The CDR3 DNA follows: TGTGCCAGCAGCTTAGCTATAGGACAGGGTTTCGAGCAGTACTTC.

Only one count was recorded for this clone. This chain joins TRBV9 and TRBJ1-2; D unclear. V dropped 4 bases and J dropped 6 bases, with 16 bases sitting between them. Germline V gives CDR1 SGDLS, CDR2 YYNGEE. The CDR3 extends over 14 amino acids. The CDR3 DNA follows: TGTGCCAGCAGCCCCTCGATCGGCGATCATGGCTACACCTTC. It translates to CASSPSIGDHGYTF.

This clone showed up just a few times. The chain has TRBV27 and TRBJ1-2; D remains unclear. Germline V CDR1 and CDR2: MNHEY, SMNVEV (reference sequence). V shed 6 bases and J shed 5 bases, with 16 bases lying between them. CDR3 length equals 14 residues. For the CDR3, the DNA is TGTGCCAGCAGAACGCCCCGACCACCATATGGCTACACCTTC. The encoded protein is CASRTPRPPYGYTF.

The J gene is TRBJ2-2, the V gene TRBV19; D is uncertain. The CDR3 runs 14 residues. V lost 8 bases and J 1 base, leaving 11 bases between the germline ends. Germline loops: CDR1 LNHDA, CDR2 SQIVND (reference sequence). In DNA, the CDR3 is TGTGCCAGTGGCGTCGGGCGGAACACCGGGGAGCTGTTTTTT. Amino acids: CASGVGRNTGELFF.

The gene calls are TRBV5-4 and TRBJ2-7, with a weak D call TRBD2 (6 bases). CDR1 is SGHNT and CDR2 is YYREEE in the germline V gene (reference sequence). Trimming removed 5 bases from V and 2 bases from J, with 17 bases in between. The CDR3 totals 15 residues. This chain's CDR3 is CASRPAGTSAYEQYF. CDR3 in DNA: TGTGCCAGCAGGCCCGCCGGGACTTCTGCCTACGAGCAGTACTTC.

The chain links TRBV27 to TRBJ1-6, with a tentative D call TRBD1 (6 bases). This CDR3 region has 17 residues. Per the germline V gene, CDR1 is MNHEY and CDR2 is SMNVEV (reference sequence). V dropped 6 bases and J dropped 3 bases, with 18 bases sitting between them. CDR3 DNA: TGTGCCAGCAGACCCGGCGTGGGGGGCGGCTATAATTCACCCCTCCACTTT. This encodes CASRPGVGGGYNSPLHF.

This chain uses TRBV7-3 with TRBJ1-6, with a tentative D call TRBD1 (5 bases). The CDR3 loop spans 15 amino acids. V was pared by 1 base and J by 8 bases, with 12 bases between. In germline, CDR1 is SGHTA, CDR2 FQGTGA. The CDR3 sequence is CASSLRGRGDSPLHF. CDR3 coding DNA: TGTGCCAGCAGCTTAAGGGGCCGGGGTGATTCACCCCTCCACTTT.

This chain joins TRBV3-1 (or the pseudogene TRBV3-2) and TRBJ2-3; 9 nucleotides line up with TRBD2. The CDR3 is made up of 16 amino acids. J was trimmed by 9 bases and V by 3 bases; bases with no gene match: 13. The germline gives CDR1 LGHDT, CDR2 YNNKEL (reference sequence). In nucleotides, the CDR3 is TGTGCCAGCAGCCAGGCCTTAGCGGGGGTTGCGGGCACGCAGTATTTT. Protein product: CASSQALAGVAGTQYF.

The DNA of the CDR3 is TGTGCCAGCAGCCGGACAGGGAGCGACTATGGCTACACCTTC. Protein sequence: CASSRTGSDYGYTF. The rearrangement uses TRBV9 and TRBJ1-2, with 8 positions matching TRBD1. CDR3 length: 14 residues. Trimming removed 4 bases from V and 3 bases from J; junction bases left unmatched: 5. Germline lookup yields CDR1 SGDLS and CDR2 YYNGEE.

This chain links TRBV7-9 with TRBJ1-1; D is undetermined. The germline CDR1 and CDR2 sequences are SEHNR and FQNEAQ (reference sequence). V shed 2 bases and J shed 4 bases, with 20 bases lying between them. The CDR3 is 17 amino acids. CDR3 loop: CASSLSEFPQKGTEAFF. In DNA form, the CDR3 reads TGTGCCAGCAGCTTAAGTGAGTTCCCACAAAAGGGCACTGAAGCTTTCTTT. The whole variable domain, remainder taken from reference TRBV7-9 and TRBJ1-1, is DTGVSQNPRHKITKRGQNVTFRCDPISEHNRLYWYRQTLGQGPEFLTYFQNEAQLEKSRLLSDRFSAERPKGSFSTLEIQRTEQGDSAMYLCASSLSEFPQKGTEAFFGQGTRLTVV.

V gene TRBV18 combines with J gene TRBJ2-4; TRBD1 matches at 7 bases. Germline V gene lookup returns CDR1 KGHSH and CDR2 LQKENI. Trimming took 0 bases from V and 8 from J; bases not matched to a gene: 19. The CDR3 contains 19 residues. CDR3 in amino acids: CASSPPVPNRDRAVDIQYF. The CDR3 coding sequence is TGTGCCAGCTCACCACCGGTTCCGAACAGAGACAGGGCGGTGGACATTCAGTACTTC.

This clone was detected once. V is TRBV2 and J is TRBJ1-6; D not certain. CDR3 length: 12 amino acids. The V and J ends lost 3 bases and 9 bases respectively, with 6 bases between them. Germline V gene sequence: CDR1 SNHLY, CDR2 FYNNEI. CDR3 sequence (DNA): TGTGCCAGCAGTGAGCCCCCTTCACCCCTCCACTTT. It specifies CASSEPPSPLHF.

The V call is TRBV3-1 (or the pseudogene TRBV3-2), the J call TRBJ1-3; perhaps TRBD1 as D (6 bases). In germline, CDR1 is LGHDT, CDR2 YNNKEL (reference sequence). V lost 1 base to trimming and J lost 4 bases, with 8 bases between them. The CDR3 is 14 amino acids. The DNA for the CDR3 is TGTGCCAGCAGCCAAGTGAGGGGGGGAAACACCATATATTTT. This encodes CASSQVRGGNTIYF.

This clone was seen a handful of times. In DNA, the CDR3 is TGTGCCAGCAGCCAGGCCGGGACAGGGACCGCTGAAGCTTTCTTT. It translates to CASSQAGTGTAEAFF. The J gene is TRBJ1-1, the V gene TRBV3-1 (or the pseudogene TRBV3-2), with 9 bases identical to TRBD1. V lost 3 bases and J lost 6; bases outside the gene matches: 8. In germline, CDR1 is LGHDT, CDR2 YNNKEL (reference sequence). There are 15 residues in the CDR3.

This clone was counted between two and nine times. The CDR3 protein is CASSATGYGNTEAFF. The CDR3 coding sequence is TGTGCCAGCAGCGCGACAGGGTATGGGAACACTGAAGCTTTCTTT. This rearrangement joins TRBV7-3 to TRBJ1-1; 7 bases align to TRBD1. The germline V gene encodes CDR1 SGHTA and CDR2 FQGTGA. The CDR3 covers 15 residues. V gave up 5 bases and J gave up 1 base; unmatched junction bases: 7.

The DNA of the CDR3 is TGTGCCAGTAAACAGGGGGTGGGTTCACCCCTCCACTTT. It encodes CASKQGVGSPLHF. This chain connects TRBV27 to TRBJ1-6; TRBD1 matches at 8 bases. The CDR3 contains 13 residues. CDR1 is MNHEY, CDR2 SMNVEV, per germline (reference sequence). Trimming at V came to 9 bases and at J to 9 bases, leaving 7 bases not matched to a gene.

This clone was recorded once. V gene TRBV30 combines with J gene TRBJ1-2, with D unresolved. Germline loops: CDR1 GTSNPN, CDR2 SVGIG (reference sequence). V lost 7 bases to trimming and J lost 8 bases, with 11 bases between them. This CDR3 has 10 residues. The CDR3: CASGDRGYTF. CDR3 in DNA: TGTGCCTCGGGAGACCGGGGCTACACCTTC.

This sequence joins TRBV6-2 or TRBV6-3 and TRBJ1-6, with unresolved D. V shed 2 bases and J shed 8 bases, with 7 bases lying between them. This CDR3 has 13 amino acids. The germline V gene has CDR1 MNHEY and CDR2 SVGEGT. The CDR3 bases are TGTGCCAGCAGTTACAGGGTTGATTCACCCCTCCACTTT. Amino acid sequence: CASSYRVDSPLHF.

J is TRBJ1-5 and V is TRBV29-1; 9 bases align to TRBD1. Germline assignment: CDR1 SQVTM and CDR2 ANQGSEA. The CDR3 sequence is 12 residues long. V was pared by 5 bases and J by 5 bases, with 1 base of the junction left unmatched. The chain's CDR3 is CSVRQGDQPQHF. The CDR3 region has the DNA TGCAGCGTTAGACAGGGGGATCAGCCCCAGCATTTT.

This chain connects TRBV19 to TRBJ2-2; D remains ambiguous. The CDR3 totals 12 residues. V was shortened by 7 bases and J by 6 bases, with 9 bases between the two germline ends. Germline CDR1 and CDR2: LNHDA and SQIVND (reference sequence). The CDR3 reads CASTMVPGELFF. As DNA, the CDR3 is TGTGCCAGTACTATGGTCCCCGGGGAGCTGTTTTTT.